These 14 T cell receptor beta chains originate from one sample sequenced in a study of T cell clonality in common variable immunodeficiency. The assay was immunoSEQ multiplex PCR, and TCRdb's table has in-frame clones only and misses some. The repertoire yields about 32,000 clones, none seen only once; the top ten contain 5% to 5.5%. These TCRs' antigens remain unknown. Findings and limits, study-wide: In common variable immunodeficiency, TCR beta chains reportedly carried fewer deletions and N-nucleotide insertions.

Sequencing used peripheral blood mononuclear cells. Receptors were obtained from a human donor with common variable immunodeficiency.

About this clone itself: Read coverage stops 3 residues before the CDR3 terminus; the germline J gene supplies the remainder. The genes are TRBV20-1 and TRBJ1-1; TRBD1 aligns across 10 bases. Germline-derived CDR1 and CDR2 are DFQATT and SNEGSKA (reference sequence). The CDR3 is 15 amino acids. Trimming took 3 bases from V and 3 from J; bases not matched to a gene: 7. The CDR3 bases that were read are TGCAGTGCTAGGGGACAGGGGTTTGTAGACACTGAA. Translation gives CSARGQGFVDTE. The whole CDR3 sequence reads CSARGQGFVDTEAFF.

This clone was recorded at least ten times. The read comes to an end 3 residues before the CDR3 does, leaving the germline J gene to fill in the end. The genes are TRBV7-9 and TRBJ1-1; 7 nucleotides match TRBD1. Germline V CDR1 and CDR2: SEHNR, FQNEAQ (reference sequence). This CDR3 contains 14 residues. After removal of 8 bases from V and 2 bases from J, the junction contained 8 bases not matched to a gene. CDR3 DNA (partial): TGTGCCAGCGTTACCGACAGGGTAAACACTGAA. As protein: CASVTDRVNTE. The entire CDR3 protein reads CASVTDRVNTEAFF.

This clone showed up just a few times. The CDR3 end is not reached by the read, which stops 3 residues before it; the germline J gene fills it in. The chain carries TRBV5-1 and TRBJ2-3; D may be TRBD2 (6 bases). CDR3 size: 16 residues. Trimming took 1 base from V and 2 from J, leaving 14 bases between them. Germline loops: CDR1 SGHRS, CDR2 YFSETQ. The CDR3 sequence is CASSLPGTGVTDTQYF. The sequenced CDR3 bases are TGCGCCAGCAGCTTGCCCGGGACTGGAGTCACAGATACG.

The sequenced CDR3 bases are TGTGCCAGCAGTAATCAGGGGGACATTCAGCCC. This gives the protein CASSNQGDIQP. From start to end, the CDR3 is CASSNQGDIQPQHF. The chain links TRBV2 to TRBJ1-5, with 7 bases matching TRBD1. The read comes to an end 3 residues before the CDR3 does, leaving the germline J gene to fill in the end. V gave up 5 bases and J gave up 6 bases; unmatched junction bases: 7. This CDR3 is built from 14 residues. Per the germline V gene, CDR1 is SNHLY and CDR2 is FYNNEI.

This clone has just a few counts. The CDR3 end lies 3 residues beyond the end of the read and is filled in from the germline J gene. V and J are TRBV7-8 and TRBJ2-7; 11 bases are a match to TRBD1. V lost 3 bases and J lost 1; bases outside the gene matches: 5. Germline loops: CDR1 SGHVS, CDR2 FQNEAQ. The CDR3 consists of 16 residues. The CDR3 DNA, read in part, is TGTGCCAGCAGCTTTCGGACAGGGGGCGGGTCCTACGAG. Translating it yields CASSFRTGGGSYE. The entire CDR3 is CASSFRTGGGSYEQYF.

This clone appeared a few times. Sequencing ends 3 residues short of the CDR3 end; the germline J gene provides the rest. The gene calls are TRBV7-9 and TRBJ1-6, with 12 bases aligning to TRBD1. J was trimmed by 8 bases and V by 5 bases; bases with no gene match: 1. Germline V CDR1 and CDR2: SEHNR, FQNEAQ (reference sequence). CDR3 length: 14 residues. The part of the CDR3 DNA that was read is TGTGCCAGCAGCCGGGACAGGGGGCATTCACCC. Amino acid sequence: CASSRDRGHSP. The whole CDR3 region reads CASSRDRGHSPLHF. The full variable domain, in which reference TRBV7-9 and TRBJ1-6 provide the parts outside the CDR3, is DTGVSQNPRHKITKRGQNVTFRCDPISEHNRLYWYRQTLGQGPEFLTYFQNEAQLEKSRLLSDRFSAERPKGSFSTLEIQRTEQGDSAMYLCASSRDRGHSPLHFGNGTRLTVT.

Partial CDR3 DNA: TGCAGTGCTCCCCGGGCGGGGGGGAACAATGAG. The encoded protein is CSAPRAGGNNE. In full, the CDR3 reads CSAPRAGGNNEQFF. J is TRBJ2-1 and V is TRBV20-1, with 9 bases aligning to TRBD2. The sequenced fragment ends 3 residues before the CDR3 boundary, so the rest is inferred from the germline J gene. V was pared by 5 bases and J by 5 bases, with 7 bases of the junction left unmatched. The CDR3 runs to 14 residues. CDR1 and CDR2 (germline): DFQATT, SNEGSKA (reference sequence).

This clone was observed a handful of times. CDR3 sequence: CASSLLQGGGNYGYTF. The DNA read from the CDR3 is TGTGCCAGCAGTTTACTACAGGGCGGCGGCAACTATGGC. The gene calls are TRBV6-2 or TRBV6-3 and TRBJ1-2; weak D call: TRBD1 (6 bases). With the read ending 3 residues before the CDR3 end, the germline J gene is used to fill in that end. Trimming left V 4 bases short and J 2 bases short, with 17 bases between. CDR3 size: 16 residues. Germline lookup yields CDR1 MNHEY and CDR2 SVGEGT.

Comments on this clone: Coverage ceases 3 residues before the CDR3 finishes, and the germline J gene fills in the end. The gene calls are TRBV18 and TRBJ1-3; 9 bases agree with TRBD1. This CDR3 spans 18 amino acids. Looked up from germline, CDR1 is KGHSH and CDR2 is LQKENI. With V trimmed by 1 base and J by 4 bases, 11 bases remained unmatched. CDR3 DNA (partial): TGTGCCAGCTCACCACTCCTAACAGGGGGCGCTTCGGGAAACACC. Translating gives CASSPLLTGGASGNT. The full CDR3 is CASSPLLTGGASGNTIYF.

The table lists this clone with many counts. The read finishes 3 residues shy of the CDR3 end, and the germline J gene is used to complete it. This chain uses TRBV19 with TRBJ2-1; 12 bases are a match to TRBD1. The CDR3 has 16 amino acids. Germline CDR1 reads LNHDA; CDR2 reads SQIVND (reference sequence). V lost 4 bases to trimming and J lost 2 bases; unmatched junction nucleotides: 3. The DNA read from the CDR3 is TGTGCCAGTAGTAGGGGGACAGGGGGCCCCTACAATGAG. Translation: CASSRGTGGPYNE. The CDR3, in full, reads CASSRGTGGPYNEQFF.

This clone turned up a few times. The read finishes 3 residues shy of the CDR3 end, and the germline J gene is used to complete it. This chain uses TRBV2 with TRBJ1-6; D not resolved. Trimming left V 2 bases short and J 0 bases short, with 11 bases between. The CDR3 length is 17 residues. The germline V gene encodes CDR1 SNHLY and CDR2 FYNNEI. The CDR3 spells CASSETGGSSYNSPLHF. The sequenced part of the CDR3 DNA is TGTGCCAGCAGTGAAACGGGCGGGAGCTCCTATAATTCACCC.

A note on this clone: Read sequence stops 3 residues before the CDR3 end, and the germline J gene provides the missing end. This chain connects TRBV30 to TRBJ2-7; 9 bases map to TRBD2. Germline lookup yields CDR1 GTSNPN and CDR2 SVGIG (reference sequence). V lost 0 bases and J lost 3; bases outside the gene matches: 6. This CDR3 has 15 residues. CDR3 protein: CAWSVRAGGLYEQYF. Incomplete CDR3 DNA: TGTGCCTGGAGTGTAAGAGCGGGGGGCCTCTACGAG.

In regard to this clone: The read falls 3 residues short of the CDR3 end, and the missing part is taken from the germline J gene. The chain combines TRBV19 with TRBJ1-3; D remains ambiguous. Germline V lookup: CDR1 LNHDA, CDR2 SQIVND (reference sequence). The CDR3 spans 13 residues. V was cut by 3 bases and J by 3 bases, with 6 bases left in between. The CDR3 sequence: CASSIQGGNTIYF. The CDR3 bases that were read are TGTGCCAGTAGTATCCAAGGTGGAAACACC.

About this clone: The read terminates 3 residues ahead of where the CDR3 ends, so the germline J gene completes it. The chain couples TRBV30 to TRBJ1-2; D might be TRBD1 (5 bases). CDR1 and CDR2 from the germline V gene are GTSNPN and SVGIG (reference sequence). Between the trimmed V and J ends, which lost 5 bases and 2 bases, there was a span of 18 bases. CDR3 length: 15 amino acids. This CDR3 is CAWETVARANYGYTF. CDR3 DNA (partial): TGTGCCTGGGAGACGGTAGCCAGGGCAAACTATGGC.